This paragraph covers one TCR beta chain sequence. This clonotype was recorded at least ten times. This receptor's antigen is unknown. No much larger clone exists at a distance of one base, and base qualities are not known. The data stem from a study. Sequencing used an Illumina MiSeq. The public reads were run again by TCRdb, first through fastp at Q25 and then through MiXCR, and only productive beta chains were kept. Merged by CDR3 protein, the rows form single entries marked with the most common genes and DNA. The sample table holds just over 4,000 distinct CDR3 sequences, of which 10% to 13% were seen once. The ten most abundant clones make up around an eighth of the sample. The CDR3 starts with the cysteine, ends with the phenylalanine, and has 17 residues. The read is trimmed to its CDR3 DNA, 51 bases read in frame from base 1. The germline V gene (reference sequence) gives CDR1 as DFQATT and CDR2 as SNEGSKA. V and J are trimmed by 3 bases and 5 bases, and the gene matches miss 12 bases of the junction.

The chain uses TRBV20-1 and TRBJ2-7, with 14 junctional bases fitting TRBD2. The sequence came from a human donor with rheumatoid arthritis. Material for sequencing was CD4+ T cells from synovial fluid. The CDR3 region has the sequence CSARVLTGTSGSHEQYF. The DNA is as follows: TGCAGTGCTAGGGTACTGACCGGGACTAGCGGGAGTCACGAGCAGTACTTC.